This T cell receptor (beta chain) appears in the sequencing data of a study of molecular identifiers for immune sequencing clone quantification. This clonotype was observed a handful of times. V trimming: 3 bases; J trimming: 10 bases; junction bases outside the gene matches: 13. CDR3 size: 15 residues. Germline CDR1 SGHRS, CDR2 YFSETQ. Bulk TCR library preparation followed previously described methods with listed TCR primers. TCRdb ran MiXCR on the PCR reads and lists one entry per CDR3 protein. The data show about 510,000 distinct CDR3 sequences, about 21% seen once. The receptor's source is a human donor in good health. Some libraries in this study had Jurkat cell RNA spiked in. The rearrangement uses TRBV5-1 and TRBJ2-1; 7 nucleotides align to TRBD1. The source material was naive CD8+ T cells from blood, with Jurkat cell RNA spiked in. Subset described: FACS-sorted CD8+CD4-CCR7+CD45RA+ naive T cells. In DNA, the CDR3 is TGCGCCAGCAGCTGGGTTCAGGGACAGCAGAAGGAGCAGTTCTTC. Translated: CASSWVQGQQKEQFF.